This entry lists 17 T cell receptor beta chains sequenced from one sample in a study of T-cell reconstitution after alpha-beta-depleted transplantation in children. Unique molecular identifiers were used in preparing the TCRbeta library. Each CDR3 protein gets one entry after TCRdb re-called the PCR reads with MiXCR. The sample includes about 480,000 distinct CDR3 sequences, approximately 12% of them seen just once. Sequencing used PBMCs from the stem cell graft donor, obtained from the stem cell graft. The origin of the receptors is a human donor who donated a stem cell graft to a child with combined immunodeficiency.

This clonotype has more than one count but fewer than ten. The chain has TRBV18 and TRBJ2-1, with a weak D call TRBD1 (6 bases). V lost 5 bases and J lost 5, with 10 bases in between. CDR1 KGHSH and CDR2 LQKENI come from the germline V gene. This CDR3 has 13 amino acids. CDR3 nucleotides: TGTGCCAGCTCATCCTACAGGGACAATGAGCAGTTCTTC. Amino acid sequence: CASSSYRDNEQFF.

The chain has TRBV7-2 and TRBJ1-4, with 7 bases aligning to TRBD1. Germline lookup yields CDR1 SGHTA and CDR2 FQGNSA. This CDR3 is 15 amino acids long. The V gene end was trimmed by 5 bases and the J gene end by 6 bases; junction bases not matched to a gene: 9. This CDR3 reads CASSVQTGVDEKLFF. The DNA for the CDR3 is TGTGCCAGCAGCGTTCAAACAGGGGTGGATGAAAAACTGTTTTTT.

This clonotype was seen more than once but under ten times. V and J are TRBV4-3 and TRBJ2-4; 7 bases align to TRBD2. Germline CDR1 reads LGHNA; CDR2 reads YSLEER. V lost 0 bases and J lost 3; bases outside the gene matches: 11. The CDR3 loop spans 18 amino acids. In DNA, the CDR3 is TGCGCCAGCAGCCAAGATTTCCCTAGCGGAGAGTTCAAAAACATTCAGTACTTC. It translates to CASSQDFPSGEFKNIQYF.

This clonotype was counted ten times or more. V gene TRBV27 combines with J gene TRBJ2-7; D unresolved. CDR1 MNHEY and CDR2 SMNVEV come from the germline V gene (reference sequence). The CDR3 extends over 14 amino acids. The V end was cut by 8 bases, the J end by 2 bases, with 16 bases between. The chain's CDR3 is CASRRGGGPYEQYF. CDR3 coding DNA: TGTGCCAGCCGCCGAGGTGGCGGACCCTACGAGCAGTACTTC.

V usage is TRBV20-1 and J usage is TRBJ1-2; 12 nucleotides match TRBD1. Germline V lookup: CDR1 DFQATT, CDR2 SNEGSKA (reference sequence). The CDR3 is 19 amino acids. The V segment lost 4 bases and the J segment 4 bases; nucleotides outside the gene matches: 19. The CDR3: CSATGGMGTGGMNVYGYTF. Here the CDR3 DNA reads TGCAGTGCTACTGGAGGAATGGGGACAGGGGGCATGAACGTCTATGGCTACACCTTC.

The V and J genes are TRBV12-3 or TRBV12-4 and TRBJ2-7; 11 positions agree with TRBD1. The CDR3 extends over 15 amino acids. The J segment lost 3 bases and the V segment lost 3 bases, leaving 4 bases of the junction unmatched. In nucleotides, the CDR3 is TGTGCCAGCAGTTTTCTGGGGACAGGGGGCTACGAGCAGTACTTC. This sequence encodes CASSFLGTGGYEQYF.

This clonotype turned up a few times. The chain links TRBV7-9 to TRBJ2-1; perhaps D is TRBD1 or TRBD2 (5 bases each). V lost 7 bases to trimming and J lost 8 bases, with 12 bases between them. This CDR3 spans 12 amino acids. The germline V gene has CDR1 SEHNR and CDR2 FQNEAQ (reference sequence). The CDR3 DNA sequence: TGTGCCAGCAATAAAGGGACCGATGAGCAGTTCTTC. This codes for CASNKGTDEQFF.

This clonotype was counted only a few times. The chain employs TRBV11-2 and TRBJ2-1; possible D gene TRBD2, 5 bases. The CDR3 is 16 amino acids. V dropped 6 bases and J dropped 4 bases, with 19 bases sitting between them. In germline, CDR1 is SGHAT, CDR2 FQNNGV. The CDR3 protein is CASREAVVLTYNEQFF. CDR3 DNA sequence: TGTGCCAGCAGAGAAGCGGTAGTCTTGACTTACAATGAGCAGTTCTTC.

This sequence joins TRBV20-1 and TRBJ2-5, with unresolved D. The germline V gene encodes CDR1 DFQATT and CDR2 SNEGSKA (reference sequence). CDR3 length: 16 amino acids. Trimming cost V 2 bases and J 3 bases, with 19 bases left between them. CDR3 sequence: CSARPLRVELKETQYF. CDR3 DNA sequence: TGCAGTGCTAGACCTCTCCGGGTGGAACTAAAAGAGACCCAGTACTTC.

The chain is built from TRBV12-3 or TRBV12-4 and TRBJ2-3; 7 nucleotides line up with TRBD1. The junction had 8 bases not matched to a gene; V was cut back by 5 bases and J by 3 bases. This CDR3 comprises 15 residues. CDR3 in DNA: TGTGCCAGCAGTCTCCTCAGGGGGACGACAGATACGCAGTATTTT. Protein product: CASSLLRGTTDTQYF.

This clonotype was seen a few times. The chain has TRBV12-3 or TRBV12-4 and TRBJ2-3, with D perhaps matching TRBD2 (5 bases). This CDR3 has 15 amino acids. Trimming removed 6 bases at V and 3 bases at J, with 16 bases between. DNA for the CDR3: TGTGCCAGCAGCAGAGGGATTCAATTTACAGATACGCAGTATTTT. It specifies CASSRGIQFTDTQYF.

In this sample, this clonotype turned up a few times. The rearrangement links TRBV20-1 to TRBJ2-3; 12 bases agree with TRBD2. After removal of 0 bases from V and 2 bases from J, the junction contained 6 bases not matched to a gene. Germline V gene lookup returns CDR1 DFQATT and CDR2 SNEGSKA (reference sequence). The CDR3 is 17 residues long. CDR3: CSARDLLAGGYTDTQYF. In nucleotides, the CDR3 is TGCAGTGCTAGAGATCTACTAGCGGGGGGTTACACAGATACGCAGTATTTT.

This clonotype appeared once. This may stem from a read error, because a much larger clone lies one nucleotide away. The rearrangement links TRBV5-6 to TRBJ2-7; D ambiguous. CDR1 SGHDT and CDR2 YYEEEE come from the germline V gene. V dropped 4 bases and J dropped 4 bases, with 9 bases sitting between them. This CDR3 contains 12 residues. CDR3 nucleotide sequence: TGTGCCAGCAGCCGCCGATGTTACGAGCAGTACTTC. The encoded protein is CASSRRCYEQYF.

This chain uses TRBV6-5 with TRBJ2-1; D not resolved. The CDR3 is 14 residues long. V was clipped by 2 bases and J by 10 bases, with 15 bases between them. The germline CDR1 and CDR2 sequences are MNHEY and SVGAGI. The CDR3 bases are TGTGCCAGCAGTTACGTGAGTGCGCCGAGGGAGCAGTTCTTC. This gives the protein CASSYVSAPREQFF.

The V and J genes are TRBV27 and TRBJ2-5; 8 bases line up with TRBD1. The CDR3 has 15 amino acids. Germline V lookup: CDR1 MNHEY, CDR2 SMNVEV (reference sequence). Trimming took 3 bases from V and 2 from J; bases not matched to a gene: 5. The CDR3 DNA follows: TGTGCCAGCAGTTTTTCCTGGACAGGGCAAGAGACCCAGTACTTC. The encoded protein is CASSFSWTGQETQYF.

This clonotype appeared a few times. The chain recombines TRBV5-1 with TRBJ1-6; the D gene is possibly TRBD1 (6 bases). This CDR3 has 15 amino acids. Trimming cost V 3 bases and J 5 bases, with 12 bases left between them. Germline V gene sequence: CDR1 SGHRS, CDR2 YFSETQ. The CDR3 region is CASSSGQHDNSPLHF. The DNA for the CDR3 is TGCGCCAGCAGCTCAGGACAGCATGATAATTCACCCCTCCACTTT.

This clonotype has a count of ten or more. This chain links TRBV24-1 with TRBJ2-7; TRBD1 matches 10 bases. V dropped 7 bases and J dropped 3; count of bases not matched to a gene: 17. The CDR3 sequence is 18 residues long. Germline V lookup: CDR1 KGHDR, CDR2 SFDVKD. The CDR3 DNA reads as TGTGCCACCAGAGAAGGGGACAGGGGTAGTTCGTTCTACTACGAGCAGTACTTC. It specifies CATREGDRGSSFYYEQYF.